This T cell receptor beta chain was profiled in a study of read filtering for tumor transcriptome and immune sequencing. Background on the study: R-ISS stage counts were 8 for I, about 15 for II, 7 for III.

Molecular barcoded adaptors covering alpha/delta and beta/gamma chains were used on about 390 ng RNA. MiXCR, applied by TCRdb to the reads, yields one record per CDR3 protein. The table shows fewer than 45,000 distinct CDR3 sequences, with 13% occurring only once. Regarding the study as a whole: Even smaller IR-seq throughput identified most shared clonotypes.

In germline, CDR1 is SGHRS, CDR2 YFSETQ. The CDR3 length is 14 residues. V was clipped by 2 bases and J by 2 bases, with 9 bases between them. This clonotype was detected many times. No antigen is known for it. This chain links TRBV5-1 with TRBJ2-3; the D is unclear. The specimen sequenced was a population of CD138-negative cells sorted from bone marrow. The clonotype originates from a donor aged 40 or older with multiple myeloma. The CDR3 spells CASSFLVPTDTQYF. The CDR3 DNA is TGCGCCAGCAGCTTCCTAGTGCCCACAGATACGCAGTATTTT.